The 25 T cell receptor beta chains presented below share a single source sample, sequenced in a study of identical twins. Each CDR3 protein gets one entry after TCRdb re-called the 5' RACE reads with MiXCR. The sample records 400,000 to 550,000 distinct CDR3 sequences, approximately 24% being singletons. The same sample was also studied in work on T cells expressing NK-cell markers.

Sequenced input: CD4+ T cells sorted from blood. Every receptor here comes from a woman aged 18-30 years in good health.

This clonotype was found a few times. This chain connects TRBV7-2 to TRBJ2-5; 12 nucleotides line up with TRBD2. CDR3 size: 15 residues. J lost 3 bases, V lost 4 bases, and 3 bases had no gene match. CDR1 is SGHTA, CDR2 FQGNSA, per germline. Here the CDR3 DNA reads TGTGCCAGCAGCTCCAGACTAGCGGGAGAAGAGACCCAGTACTTC. Translated: CASSSRLAGEETQYF.

The CDR3: CASSLSQRNTGELFF. The CDR3 nucleotides read TGTGCCAGCAGCCTATCCCAGCGGAACACCGGGGAGCTGTTTTTT. The V and J genes are TRBV12-3 or TRBV12-4 and TRBJ2-2; D remains unclear. This CDR3 has 15 residues. V was trimmed by 6 bases and J by 1 base, leaving 12 bases between them.

The CDR3 protein is CASSMGGPGQDTDTQYF. Written as DNA, the CDR3 is TGTGCCAGTAGTATGGGGGGTCCGGGACAAGACACAGATACGCAGTATTTT. V and J are TRBV19 and TRBJ2-3, with D perhaps matching TRBD1 or TRBD2 (6 bases each). Germline V gene sequence: CDR1 LNHDA, CDR2 SQIVND (reference sequence). Trimming took off 3 bases at V and 2 bases at J, with 18 bases between the two ends. The CDR3 consists of 17 residues.

This clonotype has a single count. This chain joins TRBV29-1 and TRBJ1-1; D uncertain. Per germline, CDR1 SQVTM and CDR2 ANQGSEA. The ends were cut back, 3 bases at V and 3 bases at J, with 5 bases in the middle. The CDR3 has 11 amino acids. CDR3 sequence (DNA): TGCAGCGTTGAGCGTTACACTGAAGCTTTCTTT. As protein: CSVERYTEAFF.

The V call is TRBV5-4, the J call TRBJ1-1; D not certain. CDR1 and CDR2 (germline): SGHNT, YYREEE (reference sequence). The V gene lost 3 bases and the J gene lost 3 bases, with 12 bases spanning the gap. This CDR3 spans 14 amino acids. CDR3 bases: TGTGCCAGCAGCTCCGCCCCGATCGACACTGAAGCTTTCTTT. It encodes CASSSAPIDTEAFF.

There are a few counts of this clonotype. The chain is built from TRBV30 and TRBJ1-5; D is uncertain. Germline values: CDR1 GTSNPN, CDR2 SVGIG (reference sequence). This CDR3 has 12 residues. V was shortened by 4 bases and J by 7 bases, with 11 bases between the two germline ends. The CDR3 DNA is TGTGCCTGGACCTCCGCTGGGCAGCCCCAGCATTTT. This sequence encodes CAWTSAGQPQHF.

This clonotype has a single count. J is TRBJ1-3 and V is TRBV5-1; a weak D match, TRBD1 (5 bases). The V end lost 8 bases, the J end lost 0 bases, and 9 bases lay between the germline ends. This CDR3 spans 13 amino acids. Germline V CDR1 and CDR2: SGHRS, YFSETQ. The CDR3 protein is CASRRDSGNTIYF. CDR3 bases: TGCGCCAGTCGCAGGGACTCTGGAAACACCATATATTTT.

Only a few counts were recorded for this clonotype. V and J are TRBV12-3 or TRBV12-4 and TRBJ2-7, with unresolved D. V was trimmed by 2 bases and J by 2 bases, leaving 7 bases between them. The CDR3 length is 13 residues. This CDR3 is CASSLSKTYEQYF. CDR3 bases: TGTGCCAGCAGTTTATCTAAGACCTACGAGCAGTACTTC.

This clonotype was observed a few times. V is TRBV20-1 and J is TRBJ2-1; TRBD2 agrees at 10 bases. V was pared by 3 bases and J by 2 bases, with 7 bases of the junction left unmatched. There are 16 residues in the CDR3. From germline, CDR1 is DFQATT and CDR2 SNEGSKA (reference sequence). CDR3 loop: CSARKTTSGTYNEQFF. As DNA, the CDR3 is TGCAGTGCTAGGAAAACAACTAGCGGGACCTACAATGAGCAGTTCTTC.

This clonotype was seen only a few times. This chain links TRBV10-1 with TRBJ2-3; D call uncertain. CDR1 and CDR2 from the germline V gene are WNHNN and SYGVQD (reference sequence). CDR3 length equals 13 residues. The germline V and J ends were trimmed by 4 bases and 1 base, with 6 bases remaining between them. The CDR3 sequence is CASSGQRTDTQYF. CDR3 nucleotide sequence: TGCGCCAGCAGTGGTCAACGCACAGATACGCAGTATTTT.

V usage is TRBV20-1 and J usage is TRBJ1-2; TRBD1 aligns across 10 bases. There are 14 residues in the CDR3. Trimming cost V 5 bases and J 2 bases; bases outside gene matches: 5. Germline values: CDR1 DFQATT, CDR2 SNEGSKA (reference sequence). The CDR3 region is CSAGDRGGNYGYTF. The CDR3 bases are TGCAGTGCTGGGGACAGGGGTGGGAACTATGGCTACACCTTC.

This clonotype was counted a few times. This sequence joins TRBV7-9 and TRBJ2-1; D is unclear. The CDR3 totals 13 residues. Trimming removed 2 bases at V and 3 bases at J, with 5 bases between. Germline assignment: CDR1 SEHNR and CDR2 FQNEAQ (reference sequence). CDR3 DNA: TGTGCCAGCAGCTTATTCGGCTACAATGAGCAGTTCTTC. It translates to CASSLFGYNEQFF.

This clonotype was counted only a few times. CDR3 in DNA: TGTGCCAGCAGCTTTGTAGTGACTAGCCTAGGCAATGAGCAGTTCTTC. It codes for CASSFVVTSLGNEQFF. The V call is TRBV5-4, the J call TRBJ2-1; the match to TRBD2 covers 7 bases. CDR1 is SGHNT and CDR2 is YYREEE in the germline V gene (reference sequence). Trimming cost V 2 bases and J 6 bases; bases outside gene matches: 11. CDR3 length equals 16 residues. Full variable domain (missing parts from reference TRBV5-4 and TRBJ2-1): ETGVTQSPTHLIKTRGQQVTLRCSSQSGHNTVSWYQQALGQGPQFIFQYYREEENGRGNFPPRFSGLQFPNYSSELNVNALELDDSALYLCASSFVVTSLGNEQFFGPGTRLTVL.

This sequence joins TRBV12-3 or TRBV12-4 and TRBJ2-3; a possible D gene is TRBD2 (6 bases). Trimming removed 6 bases from V and 0 bases from J, with 13 bases in between. The CDR3 spans 15 residues. The CDR3 DNA is TGTGCCAGCAGACACGGGGGAGCTAGCACAGATACGCAGTATTTT. Residues: CASRHGGASTDTQYF.

This clonotype was seen more than once but under ten times. The V gene is TRBV6-2 or TRBV6-3, the J gene TRBJ2-6, with no clear D. The germline CDR1 and CDR2 sequences are MNHEY and SVGEGT. V dropped 4 bases and J dropped 1 base, with 8 bases sitting between them. The CDR3 spans 15 residues. The CDR3 is CASSFTDSGANVLTF. Here the CDR3 DNA reads TGTGCCAGCAGTTTTACCGATTCTGGGGCCAACGTCCTGACTTTC.

The chain is built from TRBV20-1 and TRBJ2-3, with 9 bases lining up with TRBD2. Trimming cost V 3 bases and J 5 bases; bases outside gene matches: 9. CDR1 and CDR2 from the germline V gene are DFQATT and SNEGSKA (reference sequence). The CDR3 covers 15 residues. The CDR3 spells CSARDGASGIDTQYF. DNA of the CDR3: TGCAGTGCTAGGGATGGGGCTAGCGGGATAGATACGCAGTATTTT.

In its sample, this clonotype was seen many times. This sequence joins TRBV6-2 or TRBV6-3 and TRBJ2-7; D ambiguous. Trimming took off 5 bases at V and 0 bases at J, with 11 bases between the two ends. The CDR3 consists of 14 residues. The germline V gene encodes CDR1 MNHEY and CDR2 SVGEGT. In nucleotides, the CDR3 is TGTGCCAGCAGTCGCGCGCTGATCTCCTACGAGCAGTACTTC. Translated: CASSRALISYEQYF.

This clonotype was found a few times. The V and J genes are TRBV7-6 and TRBJ2-7; 7 nucleotides match TRBD1. The junction had 5 bases not matched to a gene; V was cut back by 5 bases and J by 4 bases. Germline V gives CDR1 SGHVS, CDR2 FNYEAQ. The CDR3 runs 13 residues. CDR3 in DNA: TGTGCCAGCAGCCCATGGACAGGTTACGAGCAGTACTTC. Translating it yields CASSPWTGYEQYF. Complete variable domain (other parts from reference TRBV7-6 and TRBJ2-7): GAGVSQSPRYKVTKRGQDVALRCDPISGHVSLYWYRQALGQGPEFLTYFNYEAQQDKSGLPNDRFSAERPEGSISTLTIQRTEQRDSAMYRCASSPWTGYEQYFGPGTRLTVT.

V is TRBV7-2 and J is TRBJ2-1; D is uncertain. The CDR3 loop spans 15 amino acids. V shed 3 bases and J shed 2 bases, with 11 bases lying between them. The V gene's germline CDR1 is SGHTA and CDR2 FQGNSA. The CDR3: CASSFSTVAYNEQFF. DNA of the CDR3: TGTGCCAGCAGCTTTTCCACGGTGGCCTACAATGAGCAGTTCTTC.

The sample holds a few counts of this clonotype. V is TRBV6-5 and J is TRBJ2-1; TRBD2 agrees at 9 bases. Trimming at V came to 2 bases and at J to 10 bases, leaving 15 bases not matched to a gene. The CDR3 loop spans 17 amino acids. Germline loops: CDR1 MNHEY, CDR2 SVGAGI. CDR3 sequence reads: CASSYLPRAGGSREQFF. In nucleotides, the CDR3 is TGTGCCAGCAGTTACCTCCCTCGAGCGGGAGGATCTAGAGAGCAGTTCTTC.

This sequence joins TRBV21-1 and TRBJ2-7; TRBD2 is the table's D call, not checked against the DNA. TRBV21-1 is given as a pseudogene. The CDR3 consists of 14 residues. This CDR3 is CASNLRGLPYEQYF. The CDR3 bases are TGTGCCAGCAATTTAAGAGGGCTCCCCTACGAGCAGTACTTC.

J is TRBJ2-3 and V is TRBV5-1, with 7 nucleotides matching TRBD1. Germline V gene lookup returns CDR1 SGHRS and CDR2 YFSETQ. The CDR3 consists of 14 residues. Germline trimming cut 4 bases from V and 5 bases from J; bases unmatched to any gene: 7. The CDR3, as DNA: TGCGCCAGCAGCAAAGACAGGGCGAGAGATACGCAGTATTTT. Translating it yields CASSKDRARDTQYF.

This chain links TRBV3-1 with TRBJ2-1; unclear D gene. The CDR3 length is 16 residues. V lost 1 base, J lost 4 bases, and 14 bases lay in between. Germline values: CDR1 LGHDT, CDR2 YNNKEL (reference sequence). CDR3 coding DNA: TGTGCCAGCAGCCAAGGTAACTACTATCGTTACAATGAGCAGTTCTTC. Translating it yields CASSQGNYYRYNEQFF.

This clonotype was seen only a few times. This rearrangement joins TRBV12-3 or TRBV12-4 to TRBJ1-2; 9 nucleotides agree with TRBD1. The CDR3 runs 13 residues. Unmatched junction bases numbered 6, after V lost 5 bases and J lost 8 bases. The CDR3 region is CASSEQGARGYTF. CDR3 nucleotide sequence: TGTGCCAGCAGTGAACAGGGGGCTAGGGGCTACACCTTC.

The chain carries TRBV7-2 and TRBJ1-6; 8 bases are a match to TRBD1. The CDR3 covers 14 residues. The trim removed 6 bases at V and 13 bases at J, leaving 11 bases unmatched. Germline V CDR1 and CDR2: SGHTA, FQGNSA. The CDR3 spells CASRTGQGTLPLHF. The CDR3 bases are TGTGCCAGCAGAACTGGACAGGGAACGCTTCCCCTCCACTTT.